This TCR beta chain was identified during a study of blood T cell repertoires in COVID-19. This clone turned up a few times. Other DNA sequences in the same sample also yield this CDR3. The CDR3 consists of 13 residues. Germline values: CDR1 SGHTA, CDR2 FQGNSA. V lost 2 bases and J 2 bases, leaving 7 bases between the germline ends. The table came from immunoSEQ multiplex PCR; TCRdb's copy has only in-frame clones and leaves some out. This table holds 350,000 to 450,000 clones, roughly 90% found once. This chain uses TRBV7-2 with TRBJ2-7, with a possible D match to TRBD2 (5 bases). The sequenced sample was PBMCs or T cells enriched from blood (not recorded which). The sequence derives from a young woman who had been exposed to COVID-19. The CDR3 sequence is CASSLSGTYEQYF. The CDR3 nucleotides are TGTGCCAGCAGCTTAAGCGGAACCTACGAGCAGTACTTC.